The clone carrying this T cell receptor beta chain was seen more than once but under ten times. Its antigen is still unknown. Germline CDR1 and CDR2: SGHTA and FQGNSA. There are 16 residues in the CDR3. With 2 bases clipped from V and 7 bases from J, the junction kept 9 bases outside the gene matches. The sample belongs to a study of cytomegalovirus exposure and HLA in healthy donors. Study-wide background: Samples from HLA-typed donors yielded around 85 million unique TCRs in an early data release. In terms of ancestry, the Caucasian-associated cluster contained 80% to 90% of the 398 genotyped donors. Study-wide findings and caveats: A previous analysis found most TCR beta V segments productive roughly 87% or roughly 30% of the time.

It was with 60 Vbeta and 13 Jbeta primers that the PCR ran. Sequenced by immunoSEQ multiplex PCR; TCRdb stores in-frame clones only, minus some. In the table there are more than 110,000 clones, over 70% of which are singletons. This clonotype was sampled from a man aged 30-40 years in good health and CMV-seronegative. Sequenced: PBMCs. This sequence joins TRBV7-2 and TRBJ2-7; 12 bases fit TRBD2. The CDR3 DNA follows: TGTGCCAGCAGCTTAAGACCGACTAGCGGGAGCTTGGAGCAGTACTTC. It specifies CASSLRPTSGSLEQYF.